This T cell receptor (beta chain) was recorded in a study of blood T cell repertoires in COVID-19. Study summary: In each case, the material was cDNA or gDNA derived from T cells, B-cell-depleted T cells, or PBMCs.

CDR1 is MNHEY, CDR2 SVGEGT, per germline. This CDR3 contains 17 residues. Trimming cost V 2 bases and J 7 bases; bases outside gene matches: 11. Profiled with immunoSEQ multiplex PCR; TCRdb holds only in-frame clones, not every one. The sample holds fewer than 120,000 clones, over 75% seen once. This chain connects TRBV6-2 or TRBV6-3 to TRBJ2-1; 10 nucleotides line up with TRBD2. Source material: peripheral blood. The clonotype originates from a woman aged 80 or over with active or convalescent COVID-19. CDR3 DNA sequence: TGTGCCAGCAGTTACGCTAGCGGGAGACTGCGAATAAATGAGCAGTTCTTC. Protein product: CASSYASGRLRINEQFF.